Listed below are T cell receptor beta chains from one sample, sequenced in a study of Ad26.COV2.S vaccination and SARS-CoV-2 variants. Sequenced by immunoSEQ multiplex PCR; TCRdb stores in-frame clones only, minus some. Found here are roughly 150,000 clones, roughly 89% of them singletons; the top ten hold 4% to 6%. The material sequenced was peripheral blood, taken after recovery from COVID-19. Every receptor here comes from a human donor who had recovered from COVID-19. CDR3s include the opening cysteine and the closing phenylalanine or tryptophan. A D gene is named only where the DNA matches it firmly. Not all rows give a size; the values are once, few, many and, for expanded clones, a class.

size | J | D | V | DNA | CDR3
once | TRBJ1-2 | TRBD1 | TRBV7-2 | TGTGCCAGCAGCTTGGAGACAGGGAACTATGGCTACACCTTC | CASSLETGNYGYTF
NA | TRBJ2-7 | NA | TRBV28 | TGTGCCAGCACCCAACCAGGGTACGAGCAGTACTTC | CASTQPGYEQYF
NA | TRBJ2-3 | TRBD2 | TRBV7-2 | TGTGCCAGCAGCTTAGGTCTAGCGGGGGCAGATACGCAGTATTTT | CASSLGLAGADTQYF
few | TRBJ1-2 | TRBD1 | TRBV23-1 | TGCGCCAGCAGTCAAGAAAGAGGGACAGGGGCAAATGGCTACACCTTC | CASSQERGTGANGYTF
NA | TRBJ1-5 | TRBD1 | TRBV12-3/TRBV12-4 | TGTGCCAGCAGTCCTACAGGGGCTCAGCCCCAGCATTTT | CASSPTGAQPQHF
once | TRBJ2-3 | TRBD1 | TRBV6-5 | TGTGCCAGCAGTTACTTGACAGGGGGAAAAAGATATACGCAGTATTTT | CASSYLTGGKRYTQYF
NA | TRBJ1-3 | NA | TRBV19 | TGTGCCAGTAGTATGGGGTTCCGAGGAAACACCATATATTTT | CASSMGFRGNTIYF
once | TRBJ1-1 | NA | TRBV5-1 | TGCGCCAGCAGCTTGGGTCCAGCTATGAACACTGAAGCTTTCTTT | CASSLGPAMNTEAFF
NA | TRBJ1-1 | NA | TRBV27 | TGTGCCACGCACGATCGGGTGAACACTGAAGCTTTCTTT | CATHDRVNTEAFF
NA | TRBJ2-5 | TRBD1 | TRBV18 | TGTGCCAGCTCACCTCATCGCCCCGGGACAGGCGAGACCCAGTACTTC | CASSPHRPGTGETQYF
NA | TRBJ2-7 | TRBD1 | TRBV28 | TGTGCCAGCAGCTGGACAGGCGCTCGCTCCTACGAGCAGTACTTC | CASSWTGARSYEQYF
NA | TRBJ1-3 | TRBD1 | TRBV6-5 | TGTGCCAGCAGTACAGGGGACGGAAACACCATATATTTT | CASSTGDGNTIYF
NA | TRBJ1-5 | TRBD1 | TRBV19 | TGTGCCAGTCGGGGGGACAGTAGCAATCAGCCCCAGCATTTT | CASRGDSSNQPQHF
NA | TRBJ1-2 | TRBD1 | TRBV12-3/TRBV12-4 | TGTGCCAGCAGACCGGGACAGGGGAATGGCTACACCTTC | CASRPGQGNGYTF
NA | TRBJ1-1 | NA | TRBV19 | TGTGCCAGTAGCCTCCGGAGGGTCACTGAAGCTTTCTTT | CASSLRRVTEAFF
NA | TRBJ2-6 | NA | TRBV30 | TGTGCCTGGAGAGTTACGGATTTGTACTCTGGGGCCAACGTCCTGACTTTC | CAWRVTDLYSGANVLTF
once | TRBJ2-3 | NA | TRBV27 | TGTGCCAGCAGTACCCCGGGGGATACGCAGTATTTT | CASSTPGDTQYF
NA | TRBJ2-7 | TRBD1 | TRBV18 | TGTGCCAGCTTAGACAGGGACTCCTACGAGCAGTACTTC | CASLDRDSYEQYF
NA | TRBJ1-1 | NA | TRBV5-1 | TGCGCCAGCAGCTTGGAAGGGTCTGAAGCTTTCTTT | CASSLEGSEAFF
NA | TRBJ1-1 | NA | TRBV6-2/TRBV6-3 | TGTGCCAGCAGCAACTTTAGACGGGAAAACACTGAAGCTTTCTTT | CASSNFRRENTEAFF
once | TRBJ2-5 | NA | TRBV4-3 | TGCGCCAGCAGCCGATCCCCTTCGACGGAGGGAGAGACCCAGTACTTC | CASSRSPSTEGETQYF
once | TRBJ1-1 | NA | TRBV27 | TGTGCCTCGAGGCGGGGAGGGAACACTGAAGCTTTCTTT | CASRRGGNTEAFF
NA | TRBJ1-4 | NA | TRBV6-5 | TGTGCCAGCAAAGGTACAGGAGAAAATGAAAAACTGTTTTTT | CASKGTGENEKLFF
NA | TRBJ2-6 | NA | TRBV20-1 | TGCAGTGCTATTGATGGCAGGCTCTCTGGGGCCAACGTCCTGACTTTC | CSAIDGRLSGANVLTF
NA | TRBJ2-3 | TRBD2 | TRBV18 | TGTGCCAGCTCACTTCACCCGGGGGGACGCACCCTGCCGCAGTATTTT | CASSLHPGGRTLPQYF
NA | TRBJ2-1 | NA | TRBV5-6 | TGTGCCAGCAGCTTGGCCTGGAGCGGCGGCTCCTACAATGAGCAGTTCTTC | CASSLAWSGGSYNEQFF
few | TRBJ2-7 | NA | TRBV28 | TGTGCCAGCAGTCTACAGGAATACGAGCAGTACTTC | CASSLQEYEQYF
NA | TRBJ2-2 | NA | TRBV18 | TGTGCCAGCTCCCCGCGGACTGGGCGGACCGGGGAGCTGTTTTTT | CASSPRTGRTGELFF
NA | TRBJ1-5 | NA | TRBV7-8 | TGTGCCAGCAGCCTTGGGGGTCAGCCCCAGCATTTT | CASSLGGQPQHF
NA | TRBJ2-7 | NA | TRBV18 | TGTGCCAGCTCACCACTCATTGCCCAAGTCTACGAGCAGTACTTC | CASSPLIAQVYEQYF
NA | TRBJ2-1 | NA | TRBV20-1 | TGCAGTGCTAGATCCCCCCATGGGCAGTTCTTC | CSARSPHGQFF
NA | TRBJ1-5 | NA | TRBV7-2 | TGTGCCAGCAGCTTAGTTGCGGGTGGTAACAGAGGGCCCCAGCATTTT | CASSLVAGGNRGPQHF
NA | TRBJ2-3 | NA | TRBV5-1 | TGCGCCAGCAGCTCCCTGGACAGACCCACAGATACGCAGTATTTT | CASSSLDRPTDTQYF